The TCR beta chain described here comes from a study of tumor-infiltrating lymphocytes in localized non-small cell lung cancer. Study overall: From each patient, both tumor and uninvolved lung, non-adjacent to tumor, were sampled.

Using immunoSEQ multiplex PCR, the repertoire was profiled, and TCRdb retains in-frame clones only, with some absent. The sample holds some 15,000 clones, roughly 88% seen once. This clone was seen a handful of times. There are 12 residues in the CDR3. Trimming removed 1 base from V and 6 bases from J, with 3 bases in between. Germline assignment: CDR1 PRHDT and CDR2 FYEKMQ (reference sequence). This rearrangement joins TRBV13 to TRBJ2-2; D is unresolved. The clonotype originates from a human donor with non-small cell lung cancer. Sequences were obtained from uninvolved lung tissue not adjacent to the tumor. The CDR3 sequence: CASSLEAGELFF. CDR3 in DNA: TGTGCCAGCAGCTTAGAAGCCGGGGAGCTGTTTTTT.